Presented here are 12 T cell receptor beta chains from one specimen sequenced in a study of CD8 T cells in ankylosing spondylitis (dated by TCRdb to 2017 to 2019). The receptor library was made with 5' RACE. TCRdb shows the sequencer as Illumina HiSeq 2500. TCRdb reanalyzed the raw reads on its own, using fastp at Q25 for trimming and MiXCR for clone calling, and kept in-frame beta chains. Identical CDR3 proteins give one entry, which carries the most common genes and DNA. The sample table records about 7,900 distinct CDR3 sequences; 3% to 5% of these occur just once. The ten most abundant clones make up about 10% of the sample. Specimen: blood, either unsorted or a sorted T cell fraction (not recorded which). These receptors all come from a female donor with ankylosing spondylitis or in good health (not recorded which).

The rearrangement uses TRBV9 and TRBJ2-7, with D possibly being TRBD1 (5 bases). The CDR3 sequence is 14 residues long. Trimming pared 0 bases from V and 2 bases from J, leaving 9 bases between. Looked up from germline, CDR1 is SGDLS and CDR2 is YYNGEE. The CDR3 loop reads CASSVEGNPYEQYF. CDR3 sequence (DNA): TGTGCCAGCAGCGTAGAGGGGAATCCCTACGAGCAGTACTTC.

This clonotype has a count of ten or more. The rearrangement links TRBV9 to TRBJ2-3, with 10 bases fitting TRBD2. With V trimmed by 2 bases and J by 3 bases, 12 bases remained unmatched. In germline, CDR1 is SGDLS, CDR2 YYNGEE. The CDR3 consists of 18 residues. The DNA of the CDR3 is TGTGCCAGCAGCGTCCCTAGCGGGGGCCAAGGGAATACAGATACGCAGTATTTT. Its protein product is CASSVPSGGQGNTDTQYF.

This clonotype is judged medium-sized. V and J are TRBV9 and TRBJ1-1; D unclear. Germline-derived CDR1 and CDR2 are SGDLS and YYNGEE. The CDR3 is made up of 12 amino acids. Trimming shortened V by 0 bases and J by 3 bases, and 3 bases separated the two germline ends. Written as DNA, the CDR3 is TGTGCCAGCAGCGTAGGGGACACTGAAGCTTTCTTT. Translated: CASSVGDTEAFF.

The CDR3 DNA is TGTGCCAGCAGCGGGACAGGGAACAACTATGGCTACACCTTC. Amino acid sequence: CASSGTGNNYGYTF. J is TRBJ1-2 and V is TRBV9, with 8 bases aligning to TRBD1. CDR1 SGDLS and CDR2 YYNGEE come from the germline V gene. Trimming cost V 3 bases and J 2 bases; bases outside gene matches: 3. CDR3 length: 14 residues.

This clonotype was recorded at least ten times. V usage is TRBV9 and J usage is TRBJ1-1; D gene ambiguous. Germline V CDR1 and CDR2: SGDLS, YYNGEE. With 2 bases removed from V and 3 bases from J, the gap between germline ends came to 14 bases. This CDR3 comprises 15 residues. The CDR3 nucleotides read TGTGCCAGCAGCGTTGGGTCGGAGTCTTACACTGAAGCTTTCTTT. Its translation is CASSVGSESYTEAFF.

The sample holds many counts of this clonotype. Here the CDR3 reads CASSVEVRPTPSGELFF. Written as DNA, the CDR3 is TGTGCCAGCAGCGTAGAAGTCAGGCCAACACCATCCGGGGAGCTGTTTTTT. The chain uses TRBV9 and TRBJ2-2; no reliable D call. Germline CDR1 reads SGDLS; CDR2 reads YYNGEE. Trimming left V 0 bases short and J 6 bases short, with 18 bases between. The CDR3 sequence is 17 residues long.

This clonotype is labeled as medium-sized. This sequence joins TRBV9 and TRBJ2-1; tentative D call: TRBD2 (5 bases). This CDR3 is 18 amino acids long. The V end lost 0 bases, the J end lost 7 bases, and 23 bases lay between the germline ends. Germline CDR1 reads SGDLS; CDR2 reads YYNGEE. The CDR3, as DNA: TGTGCCAGCAGCGTAGAGGGCGGGCCACCCATCTTGGGGAATGAGCAGTTCTTC. This translates into CASSVEGGPPILGNEQFF.

By frequency in the sample, this clonotype is medium-sized. J is TRBJ1-1 and V is TRBV9; D is unclear. CDR3 length: 15 residues. The germline CDR1 and CDR2 sequences are SGDLS and YYNGEE. V was shortened by 1 base and J by 2 bases, with 12 bases between the two germline ends. The CDR3 reads CASSVRGERNTEAFF. As DNA, the CDR3 is TGTGCCAGCAGCGTACGTGGGGAGCGTAACACTGAAGCTTTCTTT.

This clonotype was recorded at least ten times. CDR3 in amino acids: CASSAGGSLSSYEQYF. CDR3 in DNA: TGTGCCAGCAGCGCCGGGGGCTCCCTCTCCTCCTACGAGCAGTACTTC. This chain uses TRBV9 with TRBJ2-7, with D perhaps being TRBD1 or TRBD2 (6 bases each). Germline V gene data show CDR1 as SGDLS and CDR2 as YYNGEE. There are 16 residues in the CDR3. Trimming stripped 3 bases from V and 0 bases from J, with 16 bases between. The complete variable domain, with remaining parts taken from reference TRBV9 and TRBJ2-7, reads DSGVTQTPKHLITATGQRVTLRCSPRSGDLSVYWYQQSLDQGLQFLIQYYNGEERAKGNILERFSAQQFPDLHSELNLSSLELGDSALYFCASSAGGSLSSYEQYFGPGTRLTVT.

This clonotype occurred many times. The CDR3 nucleotides are TGTGCCAGCAGCGATGGGGACAGGGAATACGAGCAGTACTTC. This encodes CASSDGDREYEQYF. The rearrangement joins TRBV9 to TRBJ2-7; 9 bases are a match to TRBD1. Losses at the gene ends were 3 bases for V and 4 bases for J; bases not matched to a gene: 5. CDR1 and CDR2 (germline): SGDLS, YYNGEE. The CDR3 consists of 14 residues.

The J gene is TRBJ1-5, the V gene TRBV9; maybe TRBD1 (5 bases). Germline V lookup: CDR1 SGDLS, CDR2 YYNGEE. Trimming took 0 bases from V and 7 from J, leaving 11 bases between them. The CDR3 runs 14 residues. In DNA, the CDR3 is TGTGCCAGCAGCGTAGGGGGGGTTGGCCAGCCCCAGCATTTT. Translated: CASSVGGVGQPQHF. Together with reference TRBV9 and TRBJ1-5, the CDR3 gives the full variable domain: DSGVTQTPKHLITATGQRVTLRCSPRSGDLSVYWYQQSLDQGLQFLIQYYNGEERAKGNILERFSAQQFPDLHSELNLSSLELGDSALYFCASSVGGVGQPQHFGDGTRLSIL.

In its sample, this clonotype was seen many times. This sequence joins TRBV9 and TRBJ2-5; D possibly corresponds to TRBD2 (7 bases). Germline V gene lookup returns CDR1 SGDLS and CDR2 YYNGEE. The CDR3 contains 14 residues. V was pared by 1 base and J by 5 bases, with 12 bases between. The CDR3 sequence: CASSVWGGRETQYF. In DNA form, the CDR3 reads TGTGCCAGCAGCGTATGGGGGGGCCGGGAGACCCAGTACTTC.